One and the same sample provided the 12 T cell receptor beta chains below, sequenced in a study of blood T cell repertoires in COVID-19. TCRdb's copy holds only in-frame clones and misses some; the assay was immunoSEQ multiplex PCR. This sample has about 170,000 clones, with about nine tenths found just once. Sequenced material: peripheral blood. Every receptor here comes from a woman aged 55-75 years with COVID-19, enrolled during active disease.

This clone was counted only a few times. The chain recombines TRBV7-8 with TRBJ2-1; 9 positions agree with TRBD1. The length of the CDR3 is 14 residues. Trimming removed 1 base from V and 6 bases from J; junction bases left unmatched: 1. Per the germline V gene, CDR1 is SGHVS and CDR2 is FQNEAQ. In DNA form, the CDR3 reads TGTGCCAGCAGCTTAGGGACAGGGGCCAATGAGCAGTTCTTC. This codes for CASSLGTGANEQFF.

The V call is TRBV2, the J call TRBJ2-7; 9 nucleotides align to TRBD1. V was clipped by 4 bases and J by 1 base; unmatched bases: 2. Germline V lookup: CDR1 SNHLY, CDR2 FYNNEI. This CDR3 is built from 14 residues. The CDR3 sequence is CASSGGQGSYEQYF. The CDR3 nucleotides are TGTGCCAGCAGTGGGGGACAGGGTTCCTACGAGCAGTACTTC.

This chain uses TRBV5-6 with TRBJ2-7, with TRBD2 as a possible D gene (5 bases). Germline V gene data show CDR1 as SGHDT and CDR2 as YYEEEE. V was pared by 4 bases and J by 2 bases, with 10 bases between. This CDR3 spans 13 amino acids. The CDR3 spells CASSPGLPYEQYF. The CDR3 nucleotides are TGTGCCAGCAGCCCCGGACTCCCCTACGAGCAGTACTTC.

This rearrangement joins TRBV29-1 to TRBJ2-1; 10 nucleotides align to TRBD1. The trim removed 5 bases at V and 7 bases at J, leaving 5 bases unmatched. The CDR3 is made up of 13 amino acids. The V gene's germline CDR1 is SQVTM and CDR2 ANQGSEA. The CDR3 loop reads CSVQRDRGNEQFF. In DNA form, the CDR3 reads TGCAGCGTTCAGAGGGACAGGGGAAATGAGCAGTTCTTC.

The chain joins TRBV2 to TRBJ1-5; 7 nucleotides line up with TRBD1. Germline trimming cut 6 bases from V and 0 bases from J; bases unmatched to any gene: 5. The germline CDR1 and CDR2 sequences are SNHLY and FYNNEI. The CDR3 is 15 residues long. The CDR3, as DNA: TGTGCCAGCAGATCTGGACAGGTTAGCAATCAGCCCCAGCATTTT. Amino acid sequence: CASRSGQVSNQPQHF.

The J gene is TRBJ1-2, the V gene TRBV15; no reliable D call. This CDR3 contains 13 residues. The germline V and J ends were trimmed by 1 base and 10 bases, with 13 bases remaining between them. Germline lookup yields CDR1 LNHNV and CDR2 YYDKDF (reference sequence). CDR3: CATSRVAAGNYTF. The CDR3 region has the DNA TGTGCCACCAGCAGAGTTGCAGCGGGCAACTACACCTTC. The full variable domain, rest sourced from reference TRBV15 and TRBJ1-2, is DAMVIQNPRYQVTQFGKPVTLSCSQTLNHNVMYWYQQKSSQAPKLLFHYYDKDFNNEADTPDNFQSRRPNTSFCFLDIRSPGLGDTAMYLCATSRVAAGNYTFGSGTRLTVV.

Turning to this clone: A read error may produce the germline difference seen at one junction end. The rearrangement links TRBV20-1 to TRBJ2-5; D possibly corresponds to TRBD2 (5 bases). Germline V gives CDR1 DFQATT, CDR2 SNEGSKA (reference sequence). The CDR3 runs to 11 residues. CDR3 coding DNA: TGTTCCCCCGAGGGCGGGGAGACCCAGTACTTC. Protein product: CSPEGGETQYF.

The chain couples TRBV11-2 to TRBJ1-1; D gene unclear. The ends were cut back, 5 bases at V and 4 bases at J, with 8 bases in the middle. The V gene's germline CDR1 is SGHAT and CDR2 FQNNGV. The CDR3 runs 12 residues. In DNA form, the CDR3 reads TGTGCCAGCAGCCCTAGTCGCACTGAAGCTTTCTTT. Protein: CASSPSRTEAFF.

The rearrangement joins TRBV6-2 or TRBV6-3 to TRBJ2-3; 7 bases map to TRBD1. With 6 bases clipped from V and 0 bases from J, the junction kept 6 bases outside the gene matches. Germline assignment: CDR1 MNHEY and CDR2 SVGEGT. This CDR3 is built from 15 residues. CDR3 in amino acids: CASSDGTASTDTQYF. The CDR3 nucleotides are TGTGCCAGCAGCGATGGGACAGCTAGCACAGATACGCAGTATTTT.

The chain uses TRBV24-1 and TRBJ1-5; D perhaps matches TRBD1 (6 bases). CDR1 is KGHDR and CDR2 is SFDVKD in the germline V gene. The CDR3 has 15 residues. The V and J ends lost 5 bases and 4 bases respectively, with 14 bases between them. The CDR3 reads CATSGTQGNNQPQHF. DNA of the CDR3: TGTGCCACCAGTGGAACACAGGGAAATAATCAGCCCCAGCATTTT.

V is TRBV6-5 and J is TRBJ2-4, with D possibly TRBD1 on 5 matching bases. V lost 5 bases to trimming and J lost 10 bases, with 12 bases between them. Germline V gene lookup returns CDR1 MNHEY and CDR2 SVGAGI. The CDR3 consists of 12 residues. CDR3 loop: CASSLPSGIQYF. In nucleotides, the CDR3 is TGTGCCAGCAGTCTACCTTCAGGGATTCAGTACTTC.

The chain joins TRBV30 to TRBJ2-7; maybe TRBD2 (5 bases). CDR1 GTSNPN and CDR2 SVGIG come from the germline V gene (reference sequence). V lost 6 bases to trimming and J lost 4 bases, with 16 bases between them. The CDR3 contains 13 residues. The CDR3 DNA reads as TGTGCCTGCTCCCGGGGTCCCCCTTACGAGCAGTACTTC. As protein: CACSRGPPYEQYF. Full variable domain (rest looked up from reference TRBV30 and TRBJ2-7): SQTIHQWPATLVQPVGSPLSLECTVEGTSNPNLYWYRQAAGRGLQLLFYSVGIGQISSEVPQNLSASRPQDRQFILSSKKLLLSDSGFYLCACSRGPPYEQYFGPGTRLTVT.